The clone carrying this T cell receptor (beta chain) was observed a handful of times. The target antigen is unknown. This may come from a read error, since a much larger clone is one base off. The CDR3 covers 15 residues. Per germline, CDR1 SGHTA and CDR2 FQGTGA. V was cut by 5 bases and J by 0 bases, with 8 bases left in between. The source of the sample is a study of T cell repertoires in cytomegalovirus infection. On the study more broadly: Selection of CMV epitopes for the study included recently identified HLA-C-restricted and well-studied HLA-B-restricted ones. Both a matching HLA type and CMV infection were indicated by public TCR beta signatures. The study, taken as a whole, reports: Predominance within the ex vivo response was attributable to HLA-C-restricted CMV-specific TCR beta clonotypes.

TCRdb reprocessed the reads with MiXCR, giving one entry per CDR3 protein. The sample holds over 250,000 distinct CDR3 sequences, 22% seen once. The input for sequencing was cultured PBMCs, taken from culture after CMV antigen stimulation. The TCR comes from a human donor in good health (CMV status not recorded). Some clones in this sample may be carry-over from other donors' samples. The V and J genes are TRBV7-3 and TRBJ2-6, with a tentative D call TRBD2 (5 bases). In DNA, the CDR3 is TGTGCCAGCAGCGTAGGGAGCTCTGGGGCCAACGTCCTGACTTTC. Encoded protein: CASSVGSSGANVLTF.